The clone carrying this T cell receptor (beta chain) occurred a few times. Vbeta (60) and Jbeta (13) primers were used in the PCR. Using immunoSEQ multiplex PCR, the repertoire was profiled, and TCRdb retains in-frame clones only, with some absent. The table lists around 190,000 clones, 85% of them singletons. The data are from a study of cytomegalovirus exposure and HLA in healthy donors. This CDR3 contains 14 residues. V lost 5 bases and J 0 bases, leaving 13 bases between the germline ends. Germline-derived CDR1 and CDR2 are GTSNPN and SVGIG (reference sequence). This sequence joins TRBV30 and TRBJ2-5; D is uncertain. Sequencing was performed on PBMCs. The receptor comes from a woman in her forties or fifties in good health and CMV-seronegative. The CDR3 bases are TGTGCCTGGGCCCGCGGCGGCTACCAAGAGACCCAGTACTTC. This translates into CAWARGGYQETQYF.